The rows below give T cell receptor beta chains drawn from one sample of a study of cytomegalovirus exposure and HLA in healthy donors. Repertoires were generated with immunoSEQ multiplex PCR, while TCRdb's copy carries only in-frame clones and drops some. The sample yields 180,000 or so clones, 70% to 75% seen once. Sequenced sample: PBMCs. Source of these receptors: a male donor in good health and CMV-seronegative. Both conserved end residues are part of each CDR3. D genes are given only for firm matches. Clone sizes are given selectively: once, few, many, or a class where the clone is expanded.

D gene: NA
J gene: TRBJ2-7
clone size: NA
V gene: TRBV10-1
CDR3 protein: CASPDSHEQYF
CDR3 DNA: TGCGCCAGCCCGGACAGCCACGAGCAGTACTTC

D gene: NA
J gene: TRBJ1-5
clone size: NA
V gene: TRBV4-2
CDR3 protein: CASSRSEDRINQPQHF
CDR3 DNA: TGTGCCAGCAGCCGATCCGAGGACAGAATCAATCAGCCCCAGCATTTT

D gene: TRBD1
J gene: TRBJ1-2
clone size: NA
V gene: TRBV6-5
CDR3 protein: CASSTEQGASGYTF
CDR3 DNA: TGTGCCAGCAGTACCGAACAGGGGGCAAGCGGCTACACCTTC

D gene: NA
J gene: TRBJ2-1
clone size: NA
V gene: TRBV7-3
CDR3 protein: CASSLEGGTTHEQFF
CDR3 DNA: TGTGCCAGCAGCTTAGAGGGAGGGACAACCCATGAGCAGTTCTTC

D gene: NA
J gene: TRBJ2-7
clone size: NA
V gene: TRBV28
CDR3 protein: CASSLLLNSYEQYF
CDR3 DNA: TGTGCCAGCAGTTTGTTACTTAACTCCTACGAGCAGTACTTC

D gene: NA
J gene: TRBJ1-5
clone size: NA
V gene: TRBV6-5
CDR3 protein: CASSTQGGIGEPQHF
CDR3 DNA: TGTGCCAGCAGTACCCAGGGAGGCATAGGGGAGCCCCAGCATTTT

D gene: NA
J gene: TRBJ1-5
clone size: NA
V gene: TRBV4-1
CDR3 protein: CASSQGRVTQPQHF
CDR3 DNA: TGCGCCAGCAGCCAAGGGAGGGTTACCCAGCCCCAGCATTTT

D gene: TRBD1
J gene: TRBJ1-5
clone size: NA
V gene: TRBV28
CDR3 protein: CASLSWDRGPSGNQPQHF
CDR3 DNA: TGTGCCAGCCTCAGCTGGGACAGGGGGCCTTCGGGCAATCAGCCCCAGCATTTT

D gene: NA
J gene: TRBJ2-7
clone size: NA
V gene: TRBV7-2
CDR3 protein: CASSFYSTDPYEQYF
CDR3 DNA: TGTGCCAGCAGCTTCTACTCGACAGACCCCTACGAGCAGTACTTC

D gene: NA
J gene: TRBJ1-4
clone size: once
V gene: TRBV28
CDR3 protein: CASSFWGATNEKLFF
CDR3 DNA: TGTGCCAGCAGTTTTTGGGGAGCAACTAATGAAAAACTGTTTTTT

D gene: NA
J gene: TRBJ1-5
clone size: NA
V gene: TRBV6-6
CDR3 protein: CASSYSPTGSNQPQHF
CDR3 DNA: TGTGCCAGCAGTTACTCACCAACAGGGAGCAATCAGCCCCAGCATTTT

D gene: TRBD2
J gene: TRBJ2-7
clone size: NA
V gene: TRBV10-2
CDR3 protein: CASSDSQRGYYEQYF
CDR3 DNA: TGCGCCAGCAGTGATTCCCAGCGGGGTTACTACGAGCAGTACTTC

D gene: TRBD1
J gene: TRBJ1-5
clone size: NA
V gene: TRBV5-1
CDR3 protein: CASSFRTGDQPQHF
CDR3 DNA: TGCGCCAGCAGCTTCCGTACAGGGGATCAGCCCCAGCATTTT

D gene: NA
J gene: TRBJ2-3
clone size: once
V gene: TRBV7-9
CDR3 protein: CSSSLDLGTDTQYF
CDR3 DNA: TGTTCCAGCAGCTTAGACTTAGGCACAGATACGCAGTATTTT

D gene: TRBD2
J gene: TRBJ2-7
clone size: NA
V gene: TRBV4-3
CDR3 protein: CASSQDRDESTSGGGDEQYF
CDR3 DNA: TGCGCCAGCAGCCAAGATAGGGACGAGTCCACTAGCGGAGGAGGCGACGAGCAGTACTTC

D gene: TRBD1
J gene: TRBJ2-7
clone size: NA
V gene: TRBV28
CDR3 protein: CASSSGQGGGEQYF
CDR3 DNA: TGTGCCAGCAGTTCGGGACAGGGCGGGGGCGAGCAGTACTTC

D gene: TRBD2
J gene: TRBJ2-1
clone size: NA
V gene: TRBV30
CDR3 protein: CAWSVMLAGEVEQFF
CDR3 DNA: TGTGCCTGGAGTGTAATGCTAGCGGGAGAAGTAGAGCAGTTCTTC

D gene: NA
J gene: TRBJ2-1
clone size: once
V gene: TRBV30
CDR3 protein: CAWSALTLIGTRPEDEQFF
CDR3 DNA: TGTGCCTGGAGTGCACTGACCCTAATTGGGACTCGCCCTGAGGATGAGCAGTTCTTC

D gene: NA
J gene: TRBJ2-7
clone size: NA
V gene: TRBV27
CDR3 protein: CASSPGSTYEQYF
CDR3 DNA: TGTGCCAGCAGTCCCGGGTCGACCTACGAGCAGTACTTC

D gene: TRBD1
J gene: TRBJ1-5
clone size: NA
V gene: TRBV30
CDR3 protein: CAWSVQGFQPQHF
CDR3 DNA: TGTGCCTGGAGCGTACAGGGGTTCCAGCCCCAGCATTTT

D gene: NA
J gene: TRBJ2-5
clone size: NA
V gene: TRBV30
CDR3 protein: CAWSLQETQYF
CDR3 DNA: TGTGCCTGGAGTTTACAAGAGACCCAGTACTTC

D gene: NA
J gene: TRBJ2-3
clone size: NA
V gene: TRBV6-5
CDR3 protein: CASSYFSSTDTQYF
CDR3 DNA: TGTGCCAGCAGTTACTTCTCTAGCACAGATACGCAGTATTTT

D gene: NA
J gene: TRBJ2-5
clone size: few
V gene: TRBV5-4
CDR3 protein: CASSLPKGGETQYF
CDR3 DNA: TGTGCCAGCAGCTTGCCCAAGGGGGGGGAGACCCAGTACTTC

D gene: NA
J gene: TRBJ2-6
clone size: NA
V gene: TRBV9
CDR3 protein: CASSAISGANVLTF
CDR3 DNA: TGTGCCAGCAGCGCTATCTCTGGGGCCAACGTCCTGACTTTC

D gene: NA
J gene: TRBJ2-1
clone size: NA
V gene: TRBV7-9
CDR3 protein: CARSSADEQFF
CDR3 DNA: TGTGCCAGAAGCTCGGCGGATGAGCAGTTCTTC

D gene: TRBD1
J gene: TRBJ1-6
clone size: NA
V gene: TRBV14
CDR3 protein: CASSHRQGDSYNSPLHF
CDR3 DNA: TGTGCCAGCAGCCATCGACAGGGGGACTCCTATAATTCACCCCTCCACTTT

D gene: NA
J gene: TRBJ1-1
clone size: NA
V gene: TRBV6-5
CDR3 protein: CASSFVQAVNTEAFF
CDR3 DNA: TGTGCCAGCAGTTTTGTCCAGGCCGTAAACACTGAAGCTTTCTTC

D gene: TRBD1
J gene: TRBJ2-5
clone size: NA
V gene: TRBV29-1
CDR3 protein: CSKTGTGGAETQYF
CDR3 DNA: TGCAGCAAAACCGGGACAGGGGGCGCGGAGACCCAGTACTTC

D gene: NA
J gene: TRBJ1-2
clone size: once
V gene: TRBV6-1
CDR3 protein: CASSRDNANYGYTF
CDR3 DNA: TGTGCCAGCAGTCGGGACAACGCTAACTATGGCTACACCTTC

D gene: TRBD1
J gene: TRBJ2-2
clone size: NA
V gene: TRBV19
CDR3 protein: CASSSPRGTGNSPPNTGELFF
CDR3 DNA: TGTGCCAGTAGTTCCCCCAGGGGGACAGGGAATTCCCCTCCGAACACCGGGGAGCTGTTTTTT

D gene: NA
J gene: TRBJ2-5
clone size: NA
V gene: TRBV28
CDR3 protein: CASSFRSREVQETQYF
CDR3 DNA: TGTGCCAGCAGTTTTCGTAGCAGGGAGGTCCAAGAGACCCAGTACTTC

D gene: TRBD2
J gene: TRBJ2-5
clone size: once
V gene: TRBV11-1
CDR3 protein: CASSLNPGLAGETQYF
CDR3 DNA: TGTGCCAGCAGCCTTAATCCGGGACTAGCGGGGGAGACCCAGTACTTC

D gene: NA
J gene: TRBJ2-1
clone size: few
V gene: TRBV7-3
CDR3 protein: CASSLVRTLQGEQFF
CDR3 DNA: TGTGCCAGCAGCTTAGTCCGGACCTTACAGGGTGAGCAGTTCTTC

D gene: TRBD1
J gene: TRBJ2-7
clone size: NA
V gene: TRBV11-2
CDR3 protein: CASSFGDSSYEQYF
CDR3 DNA: TGTGCCAGCAGCTTCGGGGACAGCTCCTACGAGCAGTACTTC

D gene: TRBD2
J gene: TRBJ2-2
clone size: NA
V gene: TRBV30
CDR3 protein: CAWSVSGGGGSGELFF
CDR3 DNA: TGTGCCTGGAGTGTTAGTGGCGGGGGGGGGTCCGGGGAGCTGTTTTTT